This is a list of T cell receptor beta chains from one sample in a study of radiotherapy plus CTLA-4 blockade in lung cancer. Profiled with immunoSEQ multiplex PCR; TCRdb holds only in-frame clones, not every one. The sample has about 43,000 clones, about 70% seen once. The specimen was peripheral blood, collected from a patient treated with radiotherapy plus ipilimumab. The source of these receptors is a human donor with non-small cell lung cancer who had a partial response to radiotherapy plus ipilimumab. Each CDR3 is given with its conserved first and last residue. D genes are given only for firm matches. Only part of the rows carry a size: once, few, many, or a class if the clone is expanded.

d_gene: TRBD2
abundance: few
j_gene: TRBJ2-5
len: 15
v_gene: TRBV7-9
CDR3nt: TGTGCCAGCAGCTTAGGGACTAGCGGTGTGGAGACCCAGTACTTC
CDR3aa: CASSLGTSGVETQYF

d_gene: NA
abundance: NA
j_gene: TRBJ2-1
len: 15
v_gene: TRBV19
CDR3nt: TGTGCCAGTAGTATAGTGGGACTTACTTACAATGAGCAGTTCTTC
CDR3aa: CASSIVGLTYNEQFF

d_gene: TRBD1
abundance: few
j_gene: TRBJ2-7
len: 14
v_gene: TRBV5-4
CDR3nt: TGCGCCAGCAGCCAGGGACAGGGGCGATACGAGCAGTACTTC
CDR3aa: CASSQGQGRYEQYF

d_gene: NA
abundance: few
j_gene: TRBJ1-2
len: 13
v_gene: TRBV5-4
CDR3nt: TGTGCCAGCAAACCGGACAGCCAGTATGGCTACACCTTC
CDR3aa: CASKPDSQYGYTF

d_gene: NA
abundance: few
j_gene: TRBJ1-2
len: 18
v_gene: TRBV1
CDR3nt: TGCACCAGCAGCCCCAAGGGTGTTCCGCGTGGGGGGGGATATGGCTACGCCTTC
CDR3aa: CTSSPKGVPRGGGYGYAF

d_gene: TRBD2
abundance: few
j_gene: TRBJ2-3
len: 19
v_gene: TRBV4-2
CDR3nt: TGTGCCAGCAGCCAAACTTCGGGGACTAGCGGAGACAGCACAGATACGCAGTATTTT
CDR3aa: CASSQTSGTSGDSTDTQYF

d_gene: TRBD1
abundance: NA
j_gene: TRBJ1-2
len: 15
v_gene: TRBV7-9
CDR3nt: TGTGCCAGCAGCCGCGGGACAGGGCCCACCTATGGCTACACCTTC
CDR3aa: CASSRGTGPTYGYTF

d_gene: TRBD1
abundance: once
j_gene: TRBJ1-3
len: 15
v_gene: TRBV6-5
CDR3nt: TGTGCCAGCAGAAGACAGGGCCTCTCTGGAAACACCATATATTTT
CDR3aa: CASRRQGLSGNTIYF

d_gene: TRBD1
abundance: NA
j_gene: TRBJ1-4
len: 14
v_gene: TRBV9
CDR3nt: TGTGCCAGCAGCCCCGGACAGGGAAATGAAAAACTGTTTTTT
CDR3aa: CASSPGQGNEKLFF

d_gene: TRBD2
abundance: NA
j_gene: TRBJ2-1
len: 15
v_gene: TRBV10-3
CDR3nt: TGTGCCATCAGCGCGACCGGGACTAGTTTCAATGAGCAGTTCTTC
CDR3aa: CAISATGTSFNEQFF

d_gene: TRBD2
abundance: few
j_gene: TRBJ2-5
len: 18
v_gene: TRBV7-7
CDR3nt: TGTGCTAGCAGCTTAGCGTCGTCTAGCGGGGGGGGACAGGAGACCCAGTACTTC
CDR3aa: CASSLASSSGGGQETQYF

d_gene: NA
abundance: many
j_gene: TRBJ2-1
len: 14
v_gene: TRBV6-5
CDR3nt: TGTGCCAGCAGTAAACAGGGCTCCTACAATGAGCAGTTCTTC
CDR3aa: CASSKQGSYNEQFF

d_gene: NA
abundance: NA
j_gene: TRBJ2-7
len: 13
v_gene: TRBV6-1
CDR3nt: TGTGCCAGCAGTTCAGAAGGGGCCTACGAGCAGTACTTC
CDR3aa: CASSSEGAYEQYF

d_gene: TRBD1
abundance: NA
j_gene: TRBJ1-5
len: 15
v_gene: TRBV10-3
CDR3nt: TGTGCCATCAGTGAGTCGACAGGGCACCATCAGCCCCAGCATTTT
CDR3aa: CAISESTGHHQPQHF

d_gene: TRBD1
abundance: NA
j_gene: TRBJ1-3
len: 15
v_gene: TRBV5-1
CDR3nt: TGCGCCAGTAGATCCGGGACAGGAACTGGAAACACCATATATTTT
CDR3aa: CASRSGTGTGNTIYF

d_gene: NA
abundance: many
j_gene: TRBJ1-5
len: 16
v_gene: TRBV2
CDR3nt: TGTGCCAGCAGACTGGGGACAACCTATAGCAATCAGCCCCAGCATTTT
CDR3aa: CASRLGTTYSNQPQHF

d_gene: TRBD1
abundance: once
j_gene: TRBJ1-2
len: 13
v_gene: TRBV30
CDR3nt: TGTGCCTGGGGCCCAGGGGGCCCCGGTGGCTACACCTTC
CDR3aa: CAWGPGGPGGYTF

d_gene: TRBD1
abundance: once
j_gene: TRBJ2-7
len: 14
v_gene: TRBV25-1
CDR3nt: TGTGCCAGCCGACGAGGGGACAGTTTCCACGAGCAGTACTTC
CDR3aa: CASRRGDSFHEQYF

d_gene: NA
abundance: NA
j_gene: TRBJ1-1
len: 14
v_gene: TRBV19
CDR3nt: TGTGCCAGTAGTATACATTCAGGTCCCACTGAAGCTTTCTTT
CDR3aa: CASSIHSGPTEAFF

d_gene: NA
abundance: NA
j_gene: TRBJ2-7
len: 13
v_gene: TRBV7-9
CDR3nt: TGTGCCAGCAGCCTAGGTACAGGGACCGAGCAGTACTTC
CDR3aa: CASSLGTGTEQYF

d_gene: NA
abundance: NA
j_gene: TRBJ1-2
len: 11
v_gene: TRBV29-1
CDR3nt: TGCAGCGTTGAGGTCGGCTATGGCTACACCTTC
CDR3aa: CSVEVGYGYTF

d_gene: NA
abundance: NA
j_gene: TRBJ2-7
len: 16
v_gene: TRBV5-1
CDR3nt: TGCGCCAGCAGCCGGACCGTAGGAGGGAGCTCCTACGAGCAGTACTTC
CDR3aa: CASSRTVGGSSYEQYF

d_gene: TRBD2
abundance: NA
j_gene: TRBJ2-3
len: 18
v_gene: TRBV5-1
CDR3nt: TGCGCCAGCAGCTTGGTAGGGGGACTAGCGGGCCTAACAGATACGCAGTATTTT
CDR3aa: CASSLVGGLAGLTDTQYF

d_gene: NA
abundance: NA
j_gene: TRBJ1-2
len: 13
v_gene: TRBV7-6
CDR3nt: TGTGCCAGCAGCCCGCCGAGAGCCTATGGCTACACCTTC
CDR3aa: CASSPPRAYGYTF

d_gene: NA
abundance: few
j_gene: TRBJ2-1
len: 13
v_gene: TRBV9
CDR3nt: TGTGCCAGCAGCGTGGGCAGGTACAATGAGCAGTTCTTC
CDR3aa: CASSVGRYNEQFF

d_gene: TRBD1
abundance: NA
j_gene: TRBJ1-1
len: 12
v_gene: TRBV6-6
CDR3nt: TGTGCCAGCAGTGGACAGGGGGCGAAGGCTTTCTTT
CDR3aa: CASSGQGAKAFF

d_gene: TRBD1
abundance: NA
j_gene: TRBJ2-7
len: 15
v_gene: TRBV6-5
CDR3nt: TGTGCCAGCAGTCCTTTTTCGGGACAGGGCATCGAGCAGTACTTC
CDR3aa: CASSPFSGQGIEQYF

d_gene: NA
abundance: NA
j_gene: TRBJ1-5
len: 14
v_gene: TRBV6-5
CDR3nt: TGTGCCAGCAGTTACTCTCCAGGGTATCAGCCCCAGCATTTT
CDR3aa: CASSYSPGYQPQHF

d_gene: TRBD1
abundance: NA
j_gene: TRBJ1-5
len: 14
v_gene: TRBV2
CDR3nt: TGTGCCAGCCTTGGGGACAGGGGAGCTCAGCCCCAGCATTTT
CDR3aa: CASLGDRGAQPQHF

d_gene: TRBD1
abundance: NA
j_gene: TRBJ2-5
len: 15
v_gene: TRBV11-2
CDR3nt: TGTGCCAGCGTCCGACAGGGGATTTCAGAAGAGACCCAGTACTTC
CDR3aa: CASVRQGISEETQYF

d_gene: TRBD1
abundance: NA
j_gene: TRBJ1-6
len: 15
v_gene: TRBV25-1
CDR3nt: TGTGCCAGCAGCCCGGGGACAGGGGCGCGTTCACCCCTCCACTTT
CDR3aa: CASSPGTGARSPLHF

d_gene: TRBD1
abundance: NA
j_gene: TRBJ2-5
len: 14
v_gene: TRBV9
CDR3nt: TGTGCCAGCAGCCCCGGACAGGGGAGGGAGACCCAGTACTTC
CDR3aa: CASSPGQGRETQYF

d_gene: NA
abundance: NA
j_gene: TRBJ1-1
len: 16
v_gene: TRBV7-2
CDR3nt: TGTGCCAGCAGCTTAGGCCGGGGTAGCTTGAACACTGAAGCTTTCTTT
CDR3aa: CASSLGRGSLNTEAFF

d_gene: NA
abundance: NA
j_gene: TRBJ1-5
len: 15
v_gene: TRBV5-5
CDR3nt: TGTGCCAGCGAACTAGGTCCGTATAGCAATCAGCCCCAGCATTTT
CDR3aa: CASELGPYSNQPQHF

d_gene: NA
abundance: NA
j_gene: TRBJ1-2
len: 17
v_gene: TRBV4-3
CDR3nt: TGCGCCAGCAGCCAAGCTGAGGAGAGGGCTCGGCTTCGAGGCTACACCTTC
CDR3aa: CASSQAEERARLRGYTF

d_gene: NA
abundance: NA
j_gene: TRBJ1-4
len: 17
v_gene: TRBV11-2
CDR3nt: TGTGCCAGCAGCTTTGCAGGGGTCACTGAGCGTTGGGAAAAACTGTTTTTT
CDR3aa: CASSFAGVTERWEKLFF

d_gene: TRBD2
abundance: NA
j_gene: TRBJ2-4
len: 16
v_gene: TRBV27
CDR3nt: TGTGCCAGCAGTCTGAGACTAGCGGGAGGCAAAAACATTCAGTACTTC
CDR3aa: CASSLRLAGGKNIQYF

d_gene: TRBD1
abundance: NA
j_gene: TRBJ2-3
len: 15
v_gene: TRBV5-1
CDR3nt: TGCGCCAGCAGCTTGGGTGGACAGGTCACAGATACGCAGTATTTT
CDR3aa: CASSLGGQVTDTQYF

d_gene: NA
abundance: NA
j_gene: TRBJ2-1
len: 18
v_gene: TRBV7-6
CDR3nt: TGTGCCAGCAGCTCACTTCCCCGGACAGCAAGCTCCTACAATGAGCAGTTCTTC
CDR3aa: CASSSLPRTASSYNEQFF

d_gene: NA
abundance: NA
j_gene: TRBJ2-7
len: 17
v_gene: TRBV2
CDR3nt: TGTGCCAGCAGAGAGGGTGGCTTCCGGGGAGAGTTCTACGAGCAGTACTTC
CDR3aa: CASREGGFRGEFYEQYF

d_gene: TRBD1
abundance: once
j_gene: TRBJ2-7
len: 14
v_gene: TRBV5-1
CDR3nt: TGCGCCAGCAGCAGATGGACAGGGGTGGGCGAGCAGTACTTC
CDR3aa: CASSRWTGVGEQYF

d_gene: NA
abundance: NA
j_gene: TRBJ1-1
len: 13
v_gene: TRBV7-8
CDR3nt: TGTGCCAGCAGTTTCCGGGGTAACACTGAAGCTTTCTTT
CDR3aa: CASSFRGNTEAFF

d_gene: NA
abundance: NA
j_gene: TRBJ1-4
len: 13
v_gene: TRBV10-3
CDR3nt: TGTGCCATCAGTGCTGGAGGTGGTGAAAAACTGTTTTTT
CDR3aa: CAISAGGGEKLFF

d_gene: NA
abundance: NA
j_gene: TRBJ2-1
len: 17
v_gene: TRBV4-3
CDR3nt: TGCGCCAGCAGCCAAGAAGGGACGGGGGTGTCCTACAATGAGCAGTTCTTC
CDR3aa: CASSQEGTGVSYNEQFF

d_gene: TRBD1
abundance: NA
j_gene: TRBJ2-6
len: 20
v_gene: TRBV7-8
CDR3nt: TGTGCCAGCACAGAGACCCGGACAGGGGAAAGCTCCCGGGGGGCCAACGTCCTGACTTTC
CDR3aa: CASTETRTGESSRGANVLTF

d_gene: NA
abundance: NA
j_gene: TRBJ2-2
len: 14
v_gene: TRBV29-1
CDR3nt: TGCAGCGTTGACCAGGGATTGAACACCGGGGAGCTGTTTTTT
CDR3aa: CSVDQGLNTGELFF